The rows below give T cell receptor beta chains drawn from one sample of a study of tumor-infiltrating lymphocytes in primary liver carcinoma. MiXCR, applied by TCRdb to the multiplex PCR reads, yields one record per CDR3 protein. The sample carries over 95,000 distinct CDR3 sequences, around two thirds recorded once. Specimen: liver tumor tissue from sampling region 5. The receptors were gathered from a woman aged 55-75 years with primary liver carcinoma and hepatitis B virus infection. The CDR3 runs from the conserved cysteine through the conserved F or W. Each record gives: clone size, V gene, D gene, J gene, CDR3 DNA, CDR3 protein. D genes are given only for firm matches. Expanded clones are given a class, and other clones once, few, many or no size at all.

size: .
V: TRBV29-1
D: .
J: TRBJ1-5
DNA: TGCAGCGTTGTAGGGGGGTGGAGTCGGCCCCAGCATTTT
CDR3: CSVVGGWSRPQHF

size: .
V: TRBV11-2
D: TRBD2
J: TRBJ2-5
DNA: TGTGCCAACAGCACCTTTGAGGCGGGAGGGCCTCGGGAGACCCTGTACTTC
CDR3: CANSTFEAGGPRETLYF

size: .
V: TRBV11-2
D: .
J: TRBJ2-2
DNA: TGTGCCAGCAACCTTACTAGAGCGAACACCGGGGAACTGTTTTTT
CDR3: CASNLTRANTGELFF

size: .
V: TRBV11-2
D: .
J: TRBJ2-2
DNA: TGCGCCAGCAACTTAAGGGGGACCGGGGAGCTGTTTTTT
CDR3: CASNLRGTGELFF

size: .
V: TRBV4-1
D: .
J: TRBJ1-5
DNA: TGTGCCAGCAGCCCAAGCGAGACGGGTCGGCCCCAGCATTTT
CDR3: CASSPSETGRPQHF

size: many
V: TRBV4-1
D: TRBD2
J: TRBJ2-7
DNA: TGCGCCAGCAGCCACCTAGCGGGAACGGGAGTGGCCTCCTACGAGCAGTACTTC
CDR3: CASSHLAGTGVASYEQYF

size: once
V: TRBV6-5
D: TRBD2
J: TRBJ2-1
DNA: TGTACCAGCAGTCATCGCGGGAGCTCTTACAATGAGCAGTTCTTC
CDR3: CTSSHRGSSYNEQFF

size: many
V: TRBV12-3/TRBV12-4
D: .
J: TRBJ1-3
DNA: TGTGCCAGCAGTTTACCGGGCAGGTCTGGAAACACCATATATTTT
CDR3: CASSLPGRSGNTIYF

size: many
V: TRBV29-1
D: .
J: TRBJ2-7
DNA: TGCAGCGTTCATACAGGTAATCCCGCTTCCAAAAACCCGACCTACGAGCAGTACTTC
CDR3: CSVHTGNPASKNPTYEQYF

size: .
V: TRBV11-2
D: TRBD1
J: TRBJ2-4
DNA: TGTGCCAGCAGCTCCGTCGGGACAGGGGTTCAATACATTCAGTACTTC
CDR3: CASSSVGTGVQYIQYF

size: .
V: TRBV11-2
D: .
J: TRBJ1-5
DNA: TGTGCCAGCAGCTTAGTGGGCAGCAACAATCACCCCCAGCACTTT
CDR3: CASSLVGSNNHPQHF

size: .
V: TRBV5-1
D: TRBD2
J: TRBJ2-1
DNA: TGCGCCAGCAGCCCCGTTACTAGCGGGAGCATCGGTAATGCGCAGCTCTTC
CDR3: CASSPVTSGSIGNAQLF

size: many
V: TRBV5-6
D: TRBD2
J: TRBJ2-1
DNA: TGTGCCAGCAGCTTGCGGACTAGCGGGAGCTCCTACAATGAGCAGTTCTTC
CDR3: CASSLRTSGSSYNEQFF

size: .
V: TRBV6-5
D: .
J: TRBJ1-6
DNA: TGTGCCGGCAGTTTGAGCTTTAATCCACGCCTCCACTTT
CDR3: CAGSLSFNPRLHF

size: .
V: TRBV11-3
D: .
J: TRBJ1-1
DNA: TGTGCCAGCAGCCTAGATGGTCTTGGAGATGACACTGGAGCTTTCTTT
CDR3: CASSLDGLGDDTGAFF

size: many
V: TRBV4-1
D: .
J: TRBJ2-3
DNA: TGCGCCAGCAGCCTGGGACACTCCAGCACAGATACGCAGTATTTT
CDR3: CASSLGHSSTDTQYF

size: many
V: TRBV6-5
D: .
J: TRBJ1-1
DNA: TGTGCCAGCAGACGCAAGAAGGAAGCTTTCTTT
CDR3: CASRRKKEAFF

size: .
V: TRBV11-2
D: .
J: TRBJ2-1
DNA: TGTGCCAGCAGCTTAAGTCTGGTAGCAGAAGGGCCGAATGAGCAGTTCTTC
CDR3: CASSLSLVAEGPNEQFF

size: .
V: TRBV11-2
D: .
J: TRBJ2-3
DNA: TGTGCCAGCAGCTTAGATCGAGAAGATACGCAGCATTTC
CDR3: CASSLDREDTQHF

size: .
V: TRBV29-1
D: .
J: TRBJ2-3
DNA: TGCAGCGTGTCGGGGTGGAGGATCACAGATACGCAGTATTTT
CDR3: CSVSGWRITDTQYF

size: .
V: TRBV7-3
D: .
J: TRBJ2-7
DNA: TGTGCCAGCAGCCCCAATGGCCTTACCACGGAGCAGTACTTC
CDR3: CASSPNGLTTEQYF

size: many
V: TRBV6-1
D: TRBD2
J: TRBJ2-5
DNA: TGTGCCAGCAGGCCAATCCTAGCGGTTCAAGAGACCCAGTACTTC
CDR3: CASRPILAVQETQYF

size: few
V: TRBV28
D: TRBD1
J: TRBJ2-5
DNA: TGTGCCAGCAGCCTACAACAGGGGCCCCAAGAGACCCAGTACTTC
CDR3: CASSLQQGPQETQYF

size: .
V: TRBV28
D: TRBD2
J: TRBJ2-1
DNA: TGTGCCAGCTGCTTCTCCTTAGCGGGAGTCGGTAATGAGCAGTTCTTC
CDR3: CASCFSLAGVGNEQFF

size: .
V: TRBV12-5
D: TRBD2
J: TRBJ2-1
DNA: TGTGCTAGTGGTCCGTGGGTAGGAGCGGGATTCCACAATGAGCAGCTCTTC
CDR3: CASGPWVGAGFHNEQLF

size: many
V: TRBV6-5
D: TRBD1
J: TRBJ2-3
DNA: TGTGCCAGCAGTTTTGGGACAGGGGGCGCAGATACGCAGTATTTT
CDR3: CASSFGTGGADTQYF